The entry below describes one TCR beta chain. This sample stems from a study of blood T cell repertoires in COVID-19. The assay was immunoSEQ multiplex PCR, and TCRdb's table has in-frame clones only and misses some. The sample carries about 160,000 clones, roughly 82% recorded once. Germline CDR1 and CDR2: KGHSH and LQKENI. Trimming shortened V by 6 bases and J by 1 base, and 6 bases separated the two germline ends. The CDR3 sequence is 13 residues long. This TCR came from a middle-aged woman with COVID-19, enrolled during active disease. The chain joins TRBV18 to TRBJ2-2, with D uncertain. Sequencing was done on a sample of peripheral blood. The DNA of the CDR3 is TGTGCCAGCTCCCCCCAGAACACCGGGGAGCTGTTTTTT. Protein: CASSPQNTGELFF.